One sample yielded the 26 T cell receptor beta chains listed below, sequenced in a study of T-cell memory formation after mild COVID-19. TCRdb redid the calling of the 5' RACE reads with MiXCR, one entry per CDR3 protein. This table holds approximately 210,000 distinct CDR3 sequences, roughly a tenth found once. Source material: PBMCs or a T cell subset sorted from them (not recorded which). The origin of the receptors is a man in his late teens or twenties who had mild COVID-19 (a few samples of this study predate the infection). Cell type and time point are not known.

This clonotype was seen more than once but under ten times. This sequence joins TRBV5-1 and TRBJ2-6, with D possibly being TRBD1 or TRBD2 (5 bases each). This CDR3 comprises 19 residues. V lost 4 bases and J lost 0, with 20 bases in between. Looked up from germline, CDR1 is SGHRS and CDR2 is YFSETQ. The CDR3, as DNA: TGCGCCAGCAGCATACGCGCCGGGACCGCAAACTCTGGGGCCAACGTCCTGACTTTC. It is translated as CASSIRAGTANSGANVLTF. The variable domain in full, completed from reference TRBV5-1 and TRBJ2-6, reads KAGVTQTPRYLIKTRGQQVTLSCSPISGHRSVSWYQQTPGQGLQFLFEYFSETQRNKGNFPGRFSGRQFSNSRSEMNVSTLELGDSALYLCASSIRAGTANSGANVLTFGAGSRLTVL.

This clonotype was seen a handful of times. The chain links TRBV4-3 to TRBJ2-7, with D unclear. Per the germline V gene, CDR1 is LGHNA and CDR2 is YSLEER. The CDR3 totals 15 residues. V was cut by 0 bases and J by 3 bases, with 12 bases left in between. The chain's CDR3 is CASSQDGNTFYEQYF. The CDR3 coding sequence is TGCGCCAGCAGCCAAGATGGAAACACCTTCTACGAGCAGTACTTC.

This clonotype has just a few counts. The J gene is TRBJ1-2, the V gene TRBV7-2; the D is unclear. The length of the CDR3 is 11 residues. Per germline, CDR1 SGHTA and CDR2 FQGNSA. Trimming removed 5 bases from V and 5 bases from J, with 6 bases in between. Here the CDR3 DNA reads TGTGCCAGCAGCCCCCGATATGGCTACACCTTC. It is translated as CASSPRYGYTF.

The chain carries TRBV7-2 and TRBJ1-5; TRBD1 might be the D (5 bases). Trimming cost V 5 bases and J 2 bases, with 16 bases left between them. This CDR3 spans 16 amino acids. The germline CDR1 and CDR2 sequences are SGHTA and FQGNSA. The CDR3: CASSPGGGSGNQPQHF. The CDR3 nucleotides are TGTGCCAGCAGCCCGGGGGGGGGTAGCGGCAATCAGCCCCAGCATTTT.

On this clonotype: It may be a read error: a sequence one base away is much more abundant. The chain carries TRBV18 and TRBJ1-2; D remains unclear. V was clipped by 6 bases and J by 10 bases, with 18 bases between them. The CDR3 runs 13 residues. Germline values: CDR1 KGHSH, CDR2 LQKENI. This chain's CDR3 is CASSAQEQDAYTF. The DNA for the CDR3 is TGTGCCAGCTCCGCCCAAGAGCAGGACGCCTACACCTTC.

Many counts were recorded for this clonotype. This chain joins TRBV5-1 and TRBJ1-5; D might be TRBD1 (6 bases). The ends were cut back, 2 bases at V and 1 base at J, with 10 bases in the middle. The CDR3 is made up of 15 amino acids. Germline lookup yields CDR1 SGHRS and CDR2 YFSETQ. The CDR3 sequence: CASSFFGGSNQPQHF. CDR3 nucleotides: TGCGCCAGCAGCTTCTTCGGGGGCAGCAATCAGCCCCAGCATTTT.

This clonotype was seen a handful of times. The chain is built from TRBV28 and TRBJ1-6; D is uncertain. CDR1 is MDHEN and CDR2 is SYDVKM in the germline V gene. This CDR3 contains 12 residues. The V end lost 6 bases, the J end lost 14 bases, and 14 bases lay between the germline ends. CDR3 residues: CASSTRGITLHF. Written as DNA, the CDR3 is TGTGCCAGCAGCACCCGCGGGATCACCCTCCACTTT. Full variable domain (rest looked up from reference TRBV28 and TRBJ1-6): DVKVTQSSRYLVKRTGEKVFLECVQDMDHENMFWYRQDPGLGLRLIYFSYDVKMKEKGDIPEGYSVSREKKERFSLILESASTNQTSMYLCASSTRGITLHFGNGTRLTVT.

V and J are TRBV7-2 and TRBJ2-7; D possibly corresponds to TRBD2 (6 bases). The germline V gene encodes CDR1 SGHTA and CDR2 FQGNSA. Trimming took off 3 bases at V and 3 bases at J, with 15 bases between the two ends. The CDR3 contains 15 residues. In DNA form, the CDR3 reads TGTGCCAGCAGCTTGGCGCAGCGGGTTTTCTACGAGCAGTACTTC. Translating it yields CASSLAQRVFYEQYF.

This clonotype was detected only a few times. This chain uses TRBV7-2 with TRBJ2-5; a possible D gene is TRBD1 (7 bases). V shed 5 bases and J shed 4 bases, with 11 bases lying between them. This CDR3 region has 13 residues. CDR1 and CDR2 from the germline V gene are SGHTA and FQGNSA. CDR3 DNA: TGTGCCAGCAGCCCGCAGGGGGGAGAGACCCAGTACTTC. It encodes CASSPQGGETQYF.

This clonotype was picked up a small number of times. The DNA for the CDR3 is TGTGCCAGCAGCTCCCGGGACAGGGCCGGGGAGCTGTTTTTT. It is translated as CASSSRDRAGELFF. The gene calls are TRBV7-3 and TRBJ2-2; TRBD1 agrees at 9 bases. Germline loops: CDR1 SGHTA, CDR2 FQGTGA. This CDR3 contains 14 residues. The V and J ends lost 4 bases and 6 bases, in that order; junction bases with no gene match: 3.

Regarding this clonotype: One end of the junction fails to match germline, which may point to a read error. V is TRBV9 and J is TRBJ2-3, with 8 bases aligning to TRBD2. In germline, CDR1 is SGDLS, CDR2 YYNGEE. The CDR3 totals 16 residues. The CDR3 is CASIVDGGGSVGRQYF. The CDR3 nucleotides are TGTGCCAGCATCGTAGATGGCGGGGGGTCCGTCGGGAGGCAGTATTTT.

This clonotype was recorded at least ten times. The V call is TRBV12-3 or TRBV12-4, the J call TRBJ2-6; D not certain. Deletions cut 2 bases from V and 0 bases from J, with 5 bases between. The CDR3 loop spans 15 amino acids. The CDR3 DNA reads as TGTGCCAGCAGTTTATTAAACTCTGGGGCCAACGTCCTGACTTTC. It is translated as CASSLLNSGANVLTF.

This clonotype was detected many times. The V and J genes are TRBV27 and TRBJ1-1; no firm D call. The CDR3 runs to 12 residues. CDR1 MNHEY and CDR2 SMNVEV come from the germline V gene (reference sequence). V shed 4 bases and J shed 9 bases, with 12 bases lying between them. The CDR3 loop is CASSSPTRKAFF. The DNA of the CDR3 is TGTGCCAGCAGTTCCCCGACTAGAAAAGCTTTCTTT.

The sample holds one count of this clonotype. The rearrangement joins TRBV7-9 to TRBJ2-7; D could derive from TRBD1 or TRBD2 (5 bases each). Trimming took 2 bases from V and 0 from J, leaving 8 bases between them. Germline CDR1 and CDR2: SEHNR and FQNEAQ (reference sequence). The CDR3 spans 14 residues. CDR3 amino acids: CASSLRGVSYEQYF. The CDR3 DNA sequence: TGTGCCAGCAGCTTAAGAGGGGTCTCCTACGAGCAGTACTTC.

The chain uses TRBV24-1 and TRBJ2-1; 10 bases agree with TRBD2. CDR1 is KGHDR, CDR2 SFDVKD, per germline. This CDR3 region has 16 residues. Trimming removed 2 bases from V and 10 bases from J; junction bases left unmatched: 10. CDR3 in amino acids: CATSDSSPAGGGEQFF. In nucleotides, the CDR3 is TGTGCCACCAGTGATTCGAGTCCAGCGGGGGGGGGAGAGCAGTTCTTC.

The rearrangement uses TRBV20-1 and TRBJ1-2; possibly TRBD1 for D (6 bases). Germline CDR1 reads DFQATT; CDR2 reads SNEGSKA (reference sequence). The CDR3 is made up of 15 amino acids. Trimming took off 2 bases at V and 2 bases at J, with 15 bases between the two ends. CDR3 loop: CSARNQGLGNYGYTF. The CDR3 region has the DNA TGCAGTGCTAGAAATCAGGGGCTGGGAAACTATGGCTACACCTTC.

This CDR3 is CASSSTGPGTEAFF. The CDR3 bases are TGTGCCAGCAGCTCGACAGGGCCAGGCACTGAAGCTTTCTTT. The genes are TRBV7-3 and TRBJ1-1; 7 bases are shared with TRBD1. V dropped 4 bases and J dropped 4; count of bases not matched to a gene: 6. This CDR3 has 14 residues. CDR1 is SGHTA and CDR2 is FQGTGA in the germline V gene.

This clonotype has at least ten counts. The chain employs TRBV28 and TRBJ2-3; D remains ambiguous. The V end was cut by 4 bases, the J end by 2 bases, with 7 bases between. Germline V lookup: CDR1 MDHEN, CDR2 SYDVKM. The CDR3 runs 13 residues. This CDR3 reads CASSSGTTDTQYF. The CDR3 DNA is TGTGCCAGCAGTTCCGGAACCACAGATACGCAGTATTTT.

The CDR3 sequence: CASSQVNTVNTEAFF. CDR3 bases: TGCGCCAGCAGCCAAGTCAACACAGTGAACACTGAAGCTTTCTTT. The chain is built from TRBV4-3 and TRBJ1-1; D not certain. This CDR3 spans 15 amino acids. Deletions cut 1 base from V and 0 bases from J, with 9 bases between. The germline V gene encodes CDR1 LGHNA and CDR2 YSLEER.

This clonotype has a count of ten or more. V and J are TRBV5-5 and TRBJ2-5; no clear D gene. Germline V gene sequence: CDR1 SGHKS, CDR2 YYEKEE (reference sequence). This CDR3 comprises 14 residues. Trimming pared 5 bases from V and 0 bases from J, leaving 11 bases between. CDR3 bases: TGTGCCAGCAGGAACCTGTTAAACCAAGAGACCCAGTACTTC. It specifies CASRNLLNQETQYF. Variable domain in full (rest from reference TRBV5-5 and TRBJ2-5): DAGVTQSPTHLIKTRGQQVTLRCSPISGHKSVSWYQQVLGQGPQFIFQYYEKEERGRGNFPDRFSARQFPNYSSELNVNALLLGDSALYLCASRNLLNQETQYFGPGTRLLVL.

DNA for the CDR3: TGTGCCAGCGCCTCCGGACTGGCCCAGACCCAGTACTTC. Its protein product is CASASGLAQTQYF. This rearrangement joins TRBV7-2 to TRBJ2-5; D possibly corresponds to TRBD2 (5 bases). This CDR3 region has 13 residues. V shed 8 bases and J shed 6 bases, with 16 bases lying between them. Germline-derived CDR1 and CDR2 are SGHTA and FQGNSA.

In this sample, this clonotype turned up a few times. V is TRBV19 and J is TRBJ1-1; no clear D gene. Germline loops: CDR1 LNHDA, CDR2 SQIVND (reference sequence). The CDR3 length is 13 residues. V shed 2 bases and J shed 2 bases, with 6 bases lying between them. The CDR3 nucleotides read TGTGCCAGTAGTATAAGACAAAACACTGAAGCTTTCTTT. Translating it yields CASSIRQNTEAFF.

This clonotype was observed a handful of times. CDR3 nucleotide sequence: TGTGCCAGCAGCGTAGCAGGCATCACTGAAGCTTTCTTT. It encodes CASSVAGITEAFF. J is TRBJ1-1 and V is TRBV9; D uncertain. V lost 0 bases, J lost 4 bases, and 7 bases lay in between. Per germline, CDR1 SGDLS and CDR2 YYNGEE. The CDR3 consists of 13 residues.

The V and J genes are TRBV7-2 and TRBJ2-3, with 7 bases that match TRBD1. This CDR3 spans 15 amino acids. In germline, CDR1 is SGHTA, CDR2 FQGNSA. V shed 6 bases and J 3 bases; nucleotides not matched to a gene: 9. CDR3 bases: TGTGCCAGCAGGGCACAGGGGTATTTGACAGATACGCAGTATTTT. The encoded protein is CASRAQGYLTDTQYF.

The chain joins TRBV5-8 to TRBJ2-1; 8 positions agree with TRBD2. V trimming: 2 bases; J trimming: 8 bases; junction bases outside the gene matches: 9. CDR3 length equals 15 residues. Per the germline V gene, CDR1 is SGHTS and CDR2 is YDEGEE. The CDR3 DNA follows: TGTGCCAGCAGCTTTTTTCGGACTAGCCATGATGAGCAGTTCTTC. This gives the protein CASSFFRTSHDEQFF.

The chain has TRBV3-2 and TRBJ1-2; the table gives TRBD1 as D, unverified against the DNA. TRBV3-2 is an annotated pseudogene. This CDR3 contains 15 residues. The chain's CDR3 is CASSRPQGCSYGYTF. DNA for the CDR3: TGTGCCAGCAGCCGACCACAGGGCTGTAGCTATGGCTACACCTTC.